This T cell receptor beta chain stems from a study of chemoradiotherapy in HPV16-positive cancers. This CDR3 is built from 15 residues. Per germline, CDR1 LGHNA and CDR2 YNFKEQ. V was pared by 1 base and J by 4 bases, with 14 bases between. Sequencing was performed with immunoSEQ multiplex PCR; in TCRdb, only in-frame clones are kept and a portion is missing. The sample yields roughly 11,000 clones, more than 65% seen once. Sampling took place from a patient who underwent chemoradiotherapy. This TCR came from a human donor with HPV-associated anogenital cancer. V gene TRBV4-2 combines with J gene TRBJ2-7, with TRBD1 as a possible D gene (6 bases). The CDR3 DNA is TGTGCCAGCAGCCAAGCGTACAGGGAACCTTACGAGCAGTACTTC. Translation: CASSQAYREPYEQYF.